The entry below gives a single T cell receptor beta chain sequence along with its context. The source of the sample is a study of T cell changes during pregnancy in multiple sclerosis. The CDR3 consists of 15 residues. Trimming took 5 bases from V and 3 from J, leaving 15 bases between them. Per germline, CDR1 SGHNT and CDR2 YENEEA. Generated by immunoSEQ multiplex PCR, the TCRdb table keeps only in-frame clones and is missing some. The sample includes 38,000 or so clones, less than 95% of them seen just once. The sequence was obtained from a female donor with multiple sclerosis, enrolled in a pregnancy study. This sample comprised CD4+ T cells from peripheral blood mononuclear cells, obtained in the second trimester of pregnancy. The V and J genes are TRBV11-3 and TRBJ2-3, with D perhaps matching TRBD2 (7 bases). For the CDR3, the DNA is TGTGCCAGCAGCGGGGGGGCCGCTCTAACAGATACGCAGTATTTT. It encodes CASSGGAALTDTQYF.